This T cell receptor beta chain was sequenced in a study of early T cells in non-severe SARS-CoV-2 infection. Individual cDNA molecules received unique molecular identifiers. TCRdb recomputed calls from the 5' RACE reads with MiXCR, one row per CDR3 protein. Of about 80,000 distinct CDR3 sequences listed, 12% are singletons. This clonotype was detected ten times or more. The CDR3 loop spans 14 amino acids. The germline V gene encodes CDR1 LNHDA and CDR2 SQIVND (reference sequence). Trimming left V 3 bases short and J 4 bases short, with 12 bases between. The rearrangement joins TRBV19 to TRBJ1-2; a weak D match, TRBD1 (5 bases). The specimen was whole blood, collected at baseline. This receptor was taken from an adult who was a healthcare worker with PCR-confirmed SARS-CoV-2 infection or an uninfected control (not recorded which). The donor label of this sample is uncertain. The CDR3 nucleotides are TGTGCCAGTAGTATCAGGGCCCACCCCTATGGCTACACCTTC. This sequence encodes CASSIRAHPYGYTF. The full variable domain, rest sourced from reference TRBV19 and TRBJ1-2, is DGGITQSPKYLFRKEGQNVTLSCEQNLNHDAMYWYRQDPGQGLRLIYYSQIVNDFQKGDIAEGYSVSREKKESFPLTVTSAQKNPTAFYLCASSIRAHPYGYTFGSGTRLTVV.